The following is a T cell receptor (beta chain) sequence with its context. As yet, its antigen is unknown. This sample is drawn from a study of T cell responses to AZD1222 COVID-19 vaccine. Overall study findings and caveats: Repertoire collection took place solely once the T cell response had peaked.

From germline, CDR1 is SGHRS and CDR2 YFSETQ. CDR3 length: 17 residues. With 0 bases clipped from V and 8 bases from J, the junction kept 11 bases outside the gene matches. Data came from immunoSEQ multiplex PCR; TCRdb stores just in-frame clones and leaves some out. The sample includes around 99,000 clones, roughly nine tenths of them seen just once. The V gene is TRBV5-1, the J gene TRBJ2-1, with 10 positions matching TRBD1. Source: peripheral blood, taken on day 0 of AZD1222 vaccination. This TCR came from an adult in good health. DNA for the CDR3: TGCGCCAGCAGCTTGGATTCTCGGACAGGGGGTCTCGATGAGCAGTTCTTC. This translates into CASSLDSRTGGLDEQFF.